Listed here is a single TCR beta chain. This same CDR3 is encoded by further DNA sequences in the sample. The sample comes from a study of somatic mutations in cytotoxic T cells in rheumatoid arthritis. Profiling relied on immunoSEQ multiplex PCR, and the TCRdb table lists in-frame clones only, not all of them. In the table there are some 20,000 clones, around 81% of which are singletons. Germline lookup yields CDR1 MDHEN and CDR2 SYDVKM. Trimming took 5 bases from V and 1 from J, leaving 5 bases between them. This CDR3 is 12 amino acids long. The chain combines TRBV28 with TRBJ1-1; D gene ambiguous. The TCR originated in an adult with rheumatoid arthritis. The source material was CD8+ T cells sorted from blood. The CDR3: CASSPPNTEAFF. In DNA, the CDR3 is TGTGCCAGCAGTCCGCCGAACACTGAAGCTTTCTTT. The full variable domain, rest sourced from reference TRBV28 and TRBJ1-1, is DVKVTQSSRYLVKRTGEKVFLECVQDMDHENMFWYRQDPGLGLRLIYFSYDVKMKEKGDIPEGYSVSREKKERFSLILESASTNQTSMYLCASSPPNTEAFFGQGTRLTVV.